This TCR beta chain was recorded in a study of cytomegalovirus exposure and HLA in healthy donors (dated by TCRdb to 2015 to 2018). About the investigation overall: According to a later analysis, one platform produced both the 100 to 150 validation repertoires and the 550 to 800 repertoires of the first cohort. High-throughput TCR immunosequencing, statistical association of individual TCRs with disease status, and machine learning were combined to predict cytomegalovirus infection status. Along with the approximately 620-subject first cohort, a separate validation cohort of around 110 different subjects was used. The study aimed to test whether cataloging public T cell receptors could reveal signatures of past pathogen exposure.

As concerns this clone: Its antigen remains unidentified. Base qualities are not at hand, and no much larger clone is one base apart.

Broader findings and caveats from the paper: A few of the identified cytomegalovirus-associated TCR beta chains were confirmed in vitro to be specific for cytomegalovirus antigens. Of the cluster scores, roughly 95% were above 0 in a later analysis, which found that TCRs clustered in the first cohort also tended to co-occur in the 120 or so validation repertoires. According to the authors, the approach could potentially be generalized to other disease states and immunological phenotypes. Most TCR sequences were observed very rarely across donors, whereas some public TCRs were present in many individuals. A later analysis lacked HLA typing for the validation cohort, so it scored co-occurrence in that cohort across all 120 or so repertoires. A total of 150 or so TCR beta chains were listed by the study as associated with cytomegalovirus. The classifier was reported to diagnose cytomegalovirus status with high specificity and sensitivity in both the original cohort and the validation cohort.

Libraries came from the immunoSEQ multiplex PCR assay. In the authors' own workflow: A statistical classification framework was developed to diagnose cytomegalovirus status using the catalog of TCR beta chain sequences. TCRdb holds this immuneACCESS table with in-frame rearrangements only. Some clones are missing; in checked studies, unresolved V genes explain under half, and the rest has no known cause. The V and J calls and clone size are taken from that table; D and trimming were inferred from the DNA. The sample table records around 180,000 clones; 86% of these occur just once. More than 1.2% of the sample is taken by the ten largest. V gives up 5 bases and J gives up 1 base, and the segment between their germline ends measures 18 bases. CDR1 and CDR2 are drawn from the germline V gene (reference sequence): PRHDT, FYEKMQ. The CDR3 covers 16 residues, taking in both the cysteine and the phenylalanine. Of the read, only the CDR3 DNA is kept; its 48 bases are in frame from base 1.

The donors belonged to the validation cohort of 120 subjects, which was separate from the roughly 700-subject first cohort. The sequence links TRBV13 to TRBJ2-7; the D gene assignment is ambiguous. This sequence was found in a woman aged 18-30 years in good health and CMV-seronegative. Sequencing was done on a sample of PBMCs. The CDR3 region reads CASSDSTVGASYEQYF. The DNA is as follows: TGTGCCAGCAGCGATTCTACAGTGGGTGCTTCCTACGAGCAGTACTTC.